Here is one TCR beta chain with its context. This sample is drawn from a study of T-cell memory formation after mild COVID-19. Per germline, CDR1 SQVTM and CDR2 ANQGSEA. V lost 6 bases to trimming and J lost 4 bases; unmatched junction nucleotides: 7. The CDR3 runs to 13 residues. TCRdb re-called the 5' RACE reads with MiXCR, one entry per CDR3 protein. The table lists about 110,000 distinct CDR3 sequences, over 15% of them singletons. The sequencing input was PBMCs or a T cell subset sorted from them (not recorded which). The V and J genes are TRBV29-1 and TRBJ2-3, with TRBD1 matching over 7 bases. The clonotype was recovered from a man younger than 30 who had mild COVID-19 (a few samples of this study predate the infection). Cell type and time point are not known. The CDR3 sequence is CSVTGVWADTQYF. CDR3 nucleotide sequence: TGCAGCGTAACAGGGGTTTGGGCAGATACGCAGTATTTT.